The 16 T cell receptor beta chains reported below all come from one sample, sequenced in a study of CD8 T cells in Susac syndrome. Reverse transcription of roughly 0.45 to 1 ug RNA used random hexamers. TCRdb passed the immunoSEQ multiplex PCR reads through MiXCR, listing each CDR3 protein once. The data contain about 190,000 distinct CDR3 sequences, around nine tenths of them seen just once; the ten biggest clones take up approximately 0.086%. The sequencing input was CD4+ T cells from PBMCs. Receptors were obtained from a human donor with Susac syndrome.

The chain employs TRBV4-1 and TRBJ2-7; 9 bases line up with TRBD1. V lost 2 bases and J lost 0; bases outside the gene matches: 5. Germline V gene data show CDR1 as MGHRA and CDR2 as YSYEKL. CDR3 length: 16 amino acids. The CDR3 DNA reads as TGCGCCAGCAGCCAACCCCGGGACAGGGTCTCCTACGAGCAGTACTTC. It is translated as CASSQPRDRVSYEQYF.

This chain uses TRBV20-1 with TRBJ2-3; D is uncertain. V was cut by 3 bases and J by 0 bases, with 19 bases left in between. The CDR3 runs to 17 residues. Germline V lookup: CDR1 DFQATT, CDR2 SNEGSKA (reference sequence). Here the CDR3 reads CSASHPNYDASTDTQYF. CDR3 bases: TGCAGTGCTAGTCACCCCAACTACGATGCTAGCACAGATACGCAGTATTTT.

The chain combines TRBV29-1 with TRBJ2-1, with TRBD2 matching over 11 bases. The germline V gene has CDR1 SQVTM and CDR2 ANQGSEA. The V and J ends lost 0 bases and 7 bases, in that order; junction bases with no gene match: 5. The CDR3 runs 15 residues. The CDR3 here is CSVEDTVAGGNEQFF. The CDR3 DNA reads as TGCAGCGTTGAAGATACTGTAGCGGGGGGGAATGAGCAGTTCTTC.

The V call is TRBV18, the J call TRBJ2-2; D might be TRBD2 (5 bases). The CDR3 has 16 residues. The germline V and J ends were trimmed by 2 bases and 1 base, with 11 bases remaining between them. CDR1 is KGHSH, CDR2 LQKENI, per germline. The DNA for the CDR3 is TGTGCCAGCTCACCAGACTATTCCTGGAACACCGGGGAGCTGTTTTTT. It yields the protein CASSPDYSWNTGELFF.

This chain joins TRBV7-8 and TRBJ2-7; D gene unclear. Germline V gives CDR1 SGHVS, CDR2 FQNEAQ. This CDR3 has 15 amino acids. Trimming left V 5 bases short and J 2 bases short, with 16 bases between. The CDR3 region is CASSLRDFPPYEQYF. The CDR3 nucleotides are TGTGCCAGCAGCCTAAGAGATTTTCCTCCCTACGAGCAGTACTTC.

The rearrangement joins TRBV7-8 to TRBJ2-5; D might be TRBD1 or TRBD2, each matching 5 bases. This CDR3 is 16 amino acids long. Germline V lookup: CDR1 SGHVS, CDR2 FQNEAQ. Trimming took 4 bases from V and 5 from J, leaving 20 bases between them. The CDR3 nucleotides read TGTGCCAGCAGCTATCGCCGGGACCAAAGTCTGGAGACCCAGTACTTC. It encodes CASSYRRDQSLETQYF.

Here the CDR3 reads CASSQTSGGNYNEQFF. CDR3 bases: TGTGCCAGCAGCCAAACTAGCGGGGGGAACTACAATGAGCAGTTCTTC. The chain joins TRBV4-2 to TRBJ2-1; 12 nucleotides match TRBD2. This CDR3 contains 16 residues. The V segment lost 2 bases and the J segment 3 bases; nucleotides outside the gene matches: 2. Per germline, CDR1 LGHNA and CDR2 YNFKEQ.

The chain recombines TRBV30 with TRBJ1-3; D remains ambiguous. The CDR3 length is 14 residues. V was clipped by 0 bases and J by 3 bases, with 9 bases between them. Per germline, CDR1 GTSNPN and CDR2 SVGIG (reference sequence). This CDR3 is CAWSVVGGGNTIYF. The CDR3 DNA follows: TGTGCCTGGAGTGTTGTCGGAGGTGGAAACACCATATATTTT.

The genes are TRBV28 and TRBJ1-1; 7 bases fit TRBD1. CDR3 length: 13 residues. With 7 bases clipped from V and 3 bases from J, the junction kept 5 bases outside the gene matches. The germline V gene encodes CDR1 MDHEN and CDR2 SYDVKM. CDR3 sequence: CASIQGGDTEAFF. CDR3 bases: TGTGCCAGCATCCAGGGGGGTGACACTGAAGCTTTCTTT. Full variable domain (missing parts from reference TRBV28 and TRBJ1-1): DVKVTQSSRYLVKRTGEKVFLECVQDMDHENMFWYRQDPGLGLRLIYFSYDVKMKEKGDIPEGYSVSREKKERFSLILESASTNQTSMYLCASIQGGDTEAFFGQGTRLTVV.

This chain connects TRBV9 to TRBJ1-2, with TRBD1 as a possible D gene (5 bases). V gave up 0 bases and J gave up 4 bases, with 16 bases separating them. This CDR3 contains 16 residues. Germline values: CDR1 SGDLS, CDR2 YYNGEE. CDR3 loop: CASSVDQVGGIYGYTF. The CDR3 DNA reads TGTGCCAGCAGCGTAGACCAGGTGGGGGGTATCTATGGCTACACCTTC.

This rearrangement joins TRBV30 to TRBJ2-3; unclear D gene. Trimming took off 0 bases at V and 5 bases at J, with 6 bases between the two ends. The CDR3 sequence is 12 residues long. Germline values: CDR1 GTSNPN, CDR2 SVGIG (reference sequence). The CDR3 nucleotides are TGTGCCTGGAGTGTGGTCAAAGATACGCAGTATTTT. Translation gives CAWSVVKDTQYF.

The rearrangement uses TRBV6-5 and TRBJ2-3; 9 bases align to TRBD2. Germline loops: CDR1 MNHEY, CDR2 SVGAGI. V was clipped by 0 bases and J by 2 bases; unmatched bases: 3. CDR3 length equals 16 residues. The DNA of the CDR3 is TGTGCCAGCAGTTACTCGAGACTAGCGGACACAGATACGCAGTATTTT. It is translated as CASSYSRLADTDTQYF.

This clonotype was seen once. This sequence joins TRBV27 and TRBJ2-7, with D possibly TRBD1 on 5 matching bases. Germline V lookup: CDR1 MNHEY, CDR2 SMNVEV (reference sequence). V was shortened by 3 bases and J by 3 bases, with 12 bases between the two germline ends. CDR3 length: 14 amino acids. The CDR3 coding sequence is TGTGCCAGCAGTTTTTCAGGGTCTCGCTACGAGCAGTACTTC. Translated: CASSFSGSRYEQYF.

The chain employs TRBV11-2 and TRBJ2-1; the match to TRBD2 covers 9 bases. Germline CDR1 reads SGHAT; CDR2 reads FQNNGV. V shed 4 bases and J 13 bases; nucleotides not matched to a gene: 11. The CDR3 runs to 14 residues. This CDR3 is CASSSNPGLARQFF. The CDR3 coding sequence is TGTGCCAGCAGCTCAAATCCCGGACTAGCGAGACAGTTCTTC.

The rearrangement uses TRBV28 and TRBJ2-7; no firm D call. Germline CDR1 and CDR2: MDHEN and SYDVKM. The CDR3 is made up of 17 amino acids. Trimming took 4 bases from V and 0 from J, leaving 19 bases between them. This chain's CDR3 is CASSSESDVLGSYEQYF. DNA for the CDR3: TGTGCCAGCAGTTCCGAGTCGGACGTCCTCGGCTCCTACGAGCAGTACTTC.

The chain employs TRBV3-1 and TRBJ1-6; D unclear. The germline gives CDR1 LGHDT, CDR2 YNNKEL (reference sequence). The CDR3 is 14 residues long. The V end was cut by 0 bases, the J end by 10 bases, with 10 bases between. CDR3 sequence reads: CASSQDLRESPLHF. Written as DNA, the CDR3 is TGTGCCAGCAGCCAAGATCTGAGGGAGTCACCCCTCCACTTT.